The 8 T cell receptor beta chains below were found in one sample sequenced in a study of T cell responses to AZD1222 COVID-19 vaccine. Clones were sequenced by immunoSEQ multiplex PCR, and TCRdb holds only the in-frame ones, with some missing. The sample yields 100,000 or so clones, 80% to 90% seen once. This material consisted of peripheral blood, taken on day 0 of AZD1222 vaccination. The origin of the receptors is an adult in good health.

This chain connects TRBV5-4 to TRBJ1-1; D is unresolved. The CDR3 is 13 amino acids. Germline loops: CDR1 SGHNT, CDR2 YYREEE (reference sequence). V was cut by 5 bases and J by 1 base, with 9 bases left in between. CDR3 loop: CASRLVANTEAFF. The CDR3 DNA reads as TGTGCCAGCAGACTGGTGGCGAACACTGAAGCTTTCTTT.

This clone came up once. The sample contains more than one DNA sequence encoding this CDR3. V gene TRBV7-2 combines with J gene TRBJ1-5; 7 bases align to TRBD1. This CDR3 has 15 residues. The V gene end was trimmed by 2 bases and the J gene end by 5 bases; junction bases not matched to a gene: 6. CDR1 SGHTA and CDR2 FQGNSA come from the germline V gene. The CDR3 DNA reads TGTGCCAGCAGCTTAAGGACAGGTGGGGATCAGCCCCAGCATTTT. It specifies CASSLRTGGDQPQHF. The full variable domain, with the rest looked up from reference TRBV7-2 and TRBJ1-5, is GAGVSQSPSNKVTEKGKDVELRCDPISGHTALYWYRQSLGQGLEFLIYFQGNSAPDKSGLPSDRFSAERTGGSVSTLTIQRTQQEDSAVYLCASSLRTGGDQPQHFGDGTRLSIL.

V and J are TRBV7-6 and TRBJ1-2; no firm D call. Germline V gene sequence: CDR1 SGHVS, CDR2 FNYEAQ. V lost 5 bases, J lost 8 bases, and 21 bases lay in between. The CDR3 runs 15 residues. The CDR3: CASSRASGNLGGYTF. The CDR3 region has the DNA TGTGCCAGCAGCCGGGCCTCGGGAAACTTAGGAGGCTACACCTTC.

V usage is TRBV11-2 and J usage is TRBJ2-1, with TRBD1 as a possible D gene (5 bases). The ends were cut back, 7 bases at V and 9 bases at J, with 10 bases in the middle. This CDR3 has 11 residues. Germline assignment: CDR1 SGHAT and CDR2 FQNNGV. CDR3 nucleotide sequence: TGTGCCAGCATGGTGGACACTGAGCAGTTCTTC. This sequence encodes CASMVDTEQFF.

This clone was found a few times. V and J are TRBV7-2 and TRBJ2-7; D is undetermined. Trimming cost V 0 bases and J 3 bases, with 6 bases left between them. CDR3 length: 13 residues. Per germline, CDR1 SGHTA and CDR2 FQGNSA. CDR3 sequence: CASSLARNYEQYF. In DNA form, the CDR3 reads TGTGCCAGCAGCTTAGCACGAAACTACGAGCAGTACTTC.

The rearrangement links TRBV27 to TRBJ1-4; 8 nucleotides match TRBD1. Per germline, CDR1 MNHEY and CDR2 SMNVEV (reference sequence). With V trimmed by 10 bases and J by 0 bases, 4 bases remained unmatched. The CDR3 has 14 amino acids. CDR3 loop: CATGQAATNEKLFF. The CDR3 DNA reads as TGTGCCACGGGACAGGCCGCAACTAATGAAAAACTGTTTTTT.

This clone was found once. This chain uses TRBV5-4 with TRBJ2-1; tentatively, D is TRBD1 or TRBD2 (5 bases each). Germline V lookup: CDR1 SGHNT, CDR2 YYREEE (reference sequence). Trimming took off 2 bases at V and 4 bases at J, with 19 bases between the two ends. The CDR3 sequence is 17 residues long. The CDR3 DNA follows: TGTGCCAGCAGCTTACTACCCGGGACCACGCTATACAATGAGCAGTTCTTC. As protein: CASSLLPGTTLYNEQFF.

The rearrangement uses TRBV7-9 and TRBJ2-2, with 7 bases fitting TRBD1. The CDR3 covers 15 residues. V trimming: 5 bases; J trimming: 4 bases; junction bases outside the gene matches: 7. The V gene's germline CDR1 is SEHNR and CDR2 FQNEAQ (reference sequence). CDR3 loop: CASSPRDSFTGELFF. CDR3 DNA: TGTGCCAGCAGCCCCCGGGACAGCTTCACCGGGGAGCTGTTTTTT. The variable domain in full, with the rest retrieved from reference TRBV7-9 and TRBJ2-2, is DTGVSQNPRHKITKRGQNVTFRCDPISEHNRLYWYRQTLGQGPEFLTYFQNEAQLEKSRLLSDRFSAERPKGSFSTLEIQRTEQGDSAMYLCASSPRDSFTGELFFGEGSRLTVL.